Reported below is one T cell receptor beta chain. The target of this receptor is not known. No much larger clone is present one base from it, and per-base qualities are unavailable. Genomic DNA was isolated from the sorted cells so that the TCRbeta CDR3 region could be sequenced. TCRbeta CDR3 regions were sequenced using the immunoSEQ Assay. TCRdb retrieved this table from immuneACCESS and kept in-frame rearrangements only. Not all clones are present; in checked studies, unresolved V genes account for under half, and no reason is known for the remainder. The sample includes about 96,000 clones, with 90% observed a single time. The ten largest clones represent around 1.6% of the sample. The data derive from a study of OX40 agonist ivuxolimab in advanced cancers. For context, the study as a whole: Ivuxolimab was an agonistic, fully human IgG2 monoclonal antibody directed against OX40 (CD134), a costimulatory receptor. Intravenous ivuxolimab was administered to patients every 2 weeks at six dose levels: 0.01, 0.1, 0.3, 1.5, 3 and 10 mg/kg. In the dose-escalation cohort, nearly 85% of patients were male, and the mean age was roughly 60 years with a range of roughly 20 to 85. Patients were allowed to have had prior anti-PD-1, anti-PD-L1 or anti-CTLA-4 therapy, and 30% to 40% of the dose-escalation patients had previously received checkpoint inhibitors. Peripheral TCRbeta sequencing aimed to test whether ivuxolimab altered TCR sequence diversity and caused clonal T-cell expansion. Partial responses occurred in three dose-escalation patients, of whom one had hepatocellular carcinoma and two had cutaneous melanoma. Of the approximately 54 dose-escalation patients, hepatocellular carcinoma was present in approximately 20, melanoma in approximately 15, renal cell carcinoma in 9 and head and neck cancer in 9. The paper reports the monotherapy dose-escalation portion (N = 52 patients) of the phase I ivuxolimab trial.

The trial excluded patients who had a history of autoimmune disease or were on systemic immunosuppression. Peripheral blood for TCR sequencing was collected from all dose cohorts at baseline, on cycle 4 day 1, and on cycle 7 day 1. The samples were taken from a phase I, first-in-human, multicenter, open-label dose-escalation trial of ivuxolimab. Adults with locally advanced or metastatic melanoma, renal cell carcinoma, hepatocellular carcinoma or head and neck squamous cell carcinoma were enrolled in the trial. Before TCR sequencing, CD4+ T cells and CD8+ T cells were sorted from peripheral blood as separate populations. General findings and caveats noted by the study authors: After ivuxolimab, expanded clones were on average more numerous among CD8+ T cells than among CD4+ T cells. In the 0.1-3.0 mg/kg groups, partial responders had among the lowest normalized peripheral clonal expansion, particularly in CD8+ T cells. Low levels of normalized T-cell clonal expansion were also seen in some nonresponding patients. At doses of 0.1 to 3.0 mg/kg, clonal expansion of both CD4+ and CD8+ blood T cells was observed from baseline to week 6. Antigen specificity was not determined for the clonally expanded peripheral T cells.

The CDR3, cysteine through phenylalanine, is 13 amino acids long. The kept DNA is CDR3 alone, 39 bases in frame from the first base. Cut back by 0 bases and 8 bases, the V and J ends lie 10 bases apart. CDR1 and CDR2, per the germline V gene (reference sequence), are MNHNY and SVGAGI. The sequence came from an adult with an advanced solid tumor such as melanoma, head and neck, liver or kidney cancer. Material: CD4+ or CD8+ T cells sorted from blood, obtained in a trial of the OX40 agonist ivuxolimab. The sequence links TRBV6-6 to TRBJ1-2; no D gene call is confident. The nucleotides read TGTGCCAGCAGTTACTCGCCCGGGCAAGGCTACACCTTC. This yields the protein CASSYSPGQGYTF.